Listed below are T cell receptor beta chains from one sample, sequenced in a study of CD8 T cells in ankylosing spondylitis. TCRdb fed the 5' RACE reads into MiXCR, producing one record per CDR3 protein. The sample lists about 540,000 distinct CDR3 sequences; roughly 13% were seen once. The sequenced sample was blood, either unsorted or a sorted T cell fraction (not recorded which). Receptor source: a male donor with ankylosing spondylitis. The conserved cysteine and the conserved F or W are not part of the CDR3 here. Size is stated for part of the rows, as once, few or many counts, or as a class when the clone is expanded.

abundance	v_gene	j_gene	CDR3aa
many	TRBV7-2	TRBJ2-5	ASSLQSSQETQY
many	TRBV12-3/TRBV12-4	TRBJ1-6	ASTPDSVTNSPLH
few	TRBV5-5	TRBJ2-7	ASSLFPSGSYEQY
-	TRBV20-1	TRBJ2-2	SSRENTGELF
few	TRBV5-1	TRBJ2-3	ASSLSRLTDTQY
-	TRBV11-3	TRBJ2-1	ASSLGPTGGQDNEQF
-	TRBV6-1	TRBJ1-2	ASSERGQPNYGYT
-	TRBV6-5	TRBJ1-2	ASSSPRVGYT
few	TRBV9	TRBJ2-3	ASSAGTSAPTDTQY
few	TRBV12-3/TRBV12-4	TRBJ2-2	ASSFFGGELF
-	TRBV14	TRBJ2-5	ASSQDLAAGGQETQY